The present T cell receptor (beta chain) was sequenced within a study of blood T cells in healthy people across ages. Study-level information: T cells yielded about one barcoded beta molecule per two cells through template switching. Study-level results: From one million sequenced T cells, diversity estimates were lower bounds. A roughly linear fall in TCR beta diversity per million T cells was seen with increasing age.

Primed by a sample-barcoded 5' primer and a J-beta primer mix, a second PCR proceeded for roughly 6 to 12 cycles. TCRdb reanalysed the 5' RACE reads using MiXCR and keeps one entry per CDR3 protein. The table has about 2 million distinct CDR3 sequences, roughly 52% seen once. A remark on this clonotype: Antigen unknown.

Isolation per sample recovered at least 7 million PBMCs. In germline, CDR1 is LGHDT, CDR2 YNNKEL (reference sequence). The CDR3 runs to 16 residues. The germline V and J ends were trimmed by 4 bases and 7 bases, with 19 bases remaining between them. The chain is built from TRBV3-1 and TRBJ1-4, with TRBD1 as a possible D gene (6 bases). The specimen sequenced was blood. This TCR came from a woman aged 35 to 49 in good health. CDR3 region: CASSPKYRDNGEKLFF. CDR3 in DNA: TGTGCCAGCAGCCCAAAGTACCGGGACAATGGTGAAAAACTGTTTTTT.